This record covers a single T cell receptor (beta chain). This clone's antigen is unknown. The sample holds no much larger clone one base away, and base qualities are not on file. Library preparation used 5' RACE. Instrument on record: Illumina HiSeq 2500. A second PCR of about 7 to 12 cycles was performed with a sample-barcoded 5' primer and a J-beta primer mix. A template-switch 5' adaptor carrying 12 random nucleotides introduced a unique molecular identifier onto each TCR beta cDNA molecule. At least 2.5 million CDR3-containing paired-end reads were obtained from each sample. First-strand cDNA synthesis was performed from all RNA using the Mint cDNA synthesis kit, with priming by a TRBC-specific oligonucleotide. Following uracil-DNA glycosylase treatment, all cDNA underwent a first 18-cycle PCR with the universal primers M1SS and BC2_uni_R. Turning to the authors' computational methods: For normalization, 1 million high-quality reads, each with a distinct molecular identifier, were randomly selected from each sample. Instead of being binned into consensus sequences, reads with shared molecular identifiers were discarded. CDR3 identification, clonotype clustering and error correction used MiTCR with a Q25 quality threshold and the strictest error-elimination algorithm. A nonparametric unseen species model with Euler transformation was used to estimate a lower bound on total TCR beta diversity. In-frame beta chains were kept once TCRdb had trimmed the public reads at Q25 with fastp and called clones with MiXCR. A single entry per CDR3 protein holds the most common genes and DNA from its merged rows. TCRdb's processing, not the authors' own work, is the source of the V and J calls. A total of around 970,000 distinct CDR3 sequences appear in this sample, roughly 50% of them only once. Around a fifth of the sample lies in the top ten.

CDR1 and CDR2, per the germline V gene (reference sequence), are SEHNR and FQNEAQ. The CDR3 has 17 amino acids, counting the end cysteine and phenylalanine. The sequence is cut down to CDR3 DNA, 51 bases in frame from base 1. V is trimmed back by 4 bases and J by 0 bases, and the junction contains 11 bases that no gene match accounts for. Donors were 40 or so systemically healthy Caucasian individuals from Russia aged 6 to 90 years. Each donor gave about 9.7 milliliters of peripheral blood, drawn into EDTA-treated Vacutainer tubes. Ficoll-Paque density-gradient centrifugation was used to isolate PBMCs, with at least 6 million obtained per sample. Total RNA was extracted from PBMCs with Trizol reagent, with at least 6 micrograms obtained per sample. Naive CD45RAhigh/CD27high T cell percentages were measured by flow cytometry on a PBMC aliquot from every donor. The data belong to a study of blood T cells in healthy people across ages (dated by TCRdb to about 2015). General notes on the study: In model experiments, template switching captured roughly one uniquely barcoded TCR beta cDNA molecule for every two T cells. To avoid experimental bias, donors of different ages were distributed randomly across sequencing lanes. Using deep sequencing normalized with unique cDNA molecular identifiers, the study measured how TCR beta repertoire diversity changes with age. Four age groups were formed from the donors: young (average around 15 years), middle-aged (just under 40), aged (roughly 58) and long-lived (around 82). Using the same blood draw, the study looked at two additional independent replicas of 1 million unique cDNA reads for two donors, one aged 18 to 29 and the other aged 80 or older. Here is what the overall study found, with its caveats: Observed TCR beta diversity per million T cells fell roughly linearly with age, and a significant reduction was already apparent by age approximately 40. Conclusive comparison of naive and antigen-experienced compartments was prevented by the profiling of bulk unsorted PBMCs. Compared with the aged group, the long-lived group had more naive CD4+ T cells, fewer expanded clones and increased TCR diversity, suggesting age selection. A strong correlation was found between observed TCR beta diversity and the percentage of naive T cells measured by flow cytometry. Estimates of total diversity based on one million sequenced T cells were regarded as lower bounds and as underestimates. Because donor CMV infection status was unknown, age-related changes in expanded clonotypes were potentially confounded.

The sequencing input was blood. The chain is encoded by TRBV7-9 joined to TRBJ2-5; TRBD2 lines up with 7 middle nucleotides. The clonotype originates from an older woman in good health. The sequence in DNA is TGTGCCAGCAGCTCACTAGCGAGAGGACCGTACCAAGAGACCCAGTACTTC. It translates to CASSSLARGPYQETQYF.